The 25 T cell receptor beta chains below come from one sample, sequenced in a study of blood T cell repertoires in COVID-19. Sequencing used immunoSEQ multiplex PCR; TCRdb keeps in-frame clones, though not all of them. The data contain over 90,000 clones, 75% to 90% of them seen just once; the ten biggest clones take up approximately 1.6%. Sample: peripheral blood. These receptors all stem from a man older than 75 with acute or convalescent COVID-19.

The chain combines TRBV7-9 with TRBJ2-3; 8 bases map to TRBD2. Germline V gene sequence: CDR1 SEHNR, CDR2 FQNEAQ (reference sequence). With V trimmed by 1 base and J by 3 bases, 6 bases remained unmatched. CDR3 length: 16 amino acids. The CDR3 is CASSLVSGSGTDTQYF. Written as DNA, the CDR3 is TGTGCCAGCAGCTTAGTAAGCGGGAGCGGTACAGATACGCAGTATTTT.

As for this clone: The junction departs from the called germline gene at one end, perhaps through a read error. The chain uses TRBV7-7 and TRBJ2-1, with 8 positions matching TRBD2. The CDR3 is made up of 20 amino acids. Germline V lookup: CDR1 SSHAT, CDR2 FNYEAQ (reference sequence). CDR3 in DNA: TGTGCTAGCAGCTCGACCCCCGGGACTAGGCCCGTTCGTTCCTACAATGAGCAGTTCTTC. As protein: CASSSTPGTRPVRSYNEQFF.

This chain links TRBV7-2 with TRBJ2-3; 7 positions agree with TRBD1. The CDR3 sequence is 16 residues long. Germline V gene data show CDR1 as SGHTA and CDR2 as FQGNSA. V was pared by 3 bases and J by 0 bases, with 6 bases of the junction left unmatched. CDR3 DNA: TGTGCCAGCAGCTTGCAAGGGACAGATAGCACAGATACGCAGTATTTT. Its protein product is CASSLQGTDSTDTQYF.

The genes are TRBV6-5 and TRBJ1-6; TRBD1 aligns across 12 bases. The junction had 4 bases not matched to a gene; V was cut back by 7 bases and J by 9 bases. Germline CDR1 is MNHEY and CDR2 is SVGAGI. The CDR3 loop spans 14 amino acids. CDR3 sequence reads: CASTPGQGASPLHF. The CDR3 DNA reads TGTGCCAGCACCCCGGGACAGGGGGCTTCACCCCTCCACTTT.

The CDR3 region has the DNA TGTGCCAGCAGTGGGACAGGGACCAATTCACCCCTCCACTTT. Protein sequence: CASSGTGTNSPLHF. The chain recombines TRBV27 with TRBJ1-6, with 9 bases identical to TRBD1. Germline loops: CDR1 MNHEY, CDR2 SMNVEV (reference sequence). The CDR3 loop spans 14 amino acids. Losses at the gene ends were 5 bases for V and 7 bases for J; bases not matched to a gene: 3.

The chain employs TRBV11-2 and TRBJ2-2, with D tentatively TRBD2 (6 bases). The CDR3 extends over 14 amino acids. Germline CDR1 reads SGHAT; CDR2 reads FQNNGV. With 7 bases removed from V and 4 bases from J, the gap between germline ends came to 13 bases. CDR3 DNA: TGTGCCAGCACCTGGGGGGTGCGCACCGGGGAGCTGTTTTTT. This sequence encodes CASTWGVRTGELFF.

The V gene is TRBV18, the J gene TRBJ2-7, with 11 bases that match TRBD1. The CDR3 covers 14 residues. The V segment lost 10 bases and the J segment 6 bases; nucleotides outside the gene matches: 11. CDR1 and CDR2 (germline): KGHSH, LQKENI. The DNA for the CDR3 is TGTGCCACCACTTTGGGGACAGGGGGATTCGAGCAGTACTTC. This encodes CATTLGTGGFEQYF.

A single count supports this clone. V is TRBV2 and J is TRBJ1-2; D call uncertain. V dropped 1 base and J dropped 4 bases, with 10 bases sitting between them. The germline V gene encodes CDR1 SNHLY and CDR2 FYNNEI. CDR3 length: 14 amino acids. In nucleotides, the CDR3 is TGTGCCAGCAGTGAAGGGGCATCAGGCTATGGCTACACCTTC. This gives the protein CASSEGASGYGYTF.

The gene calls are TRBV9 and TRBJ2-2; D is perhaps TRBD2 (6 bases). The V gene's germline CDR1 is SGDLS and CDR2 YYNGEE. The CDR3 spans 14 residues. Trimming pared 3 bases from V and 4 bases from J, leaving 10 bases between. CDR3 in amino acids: CASSGSGVTGELFF. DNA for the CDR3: TGTGCCAGCAGCGGGTCGGGAGTCACCGGGGAGCTGTTTTTT.

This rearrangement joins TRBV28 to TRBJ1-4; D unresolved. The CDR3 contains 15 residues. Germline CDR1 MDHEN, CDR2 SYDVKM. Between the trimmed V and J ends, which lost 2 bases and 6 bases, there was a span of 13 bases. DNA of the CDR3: TGTGCCAGCAGTTTAATGACGGGTCCGGATGAAAAACTGTTTTTT. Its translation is CASSLMTGPDEKLFF.

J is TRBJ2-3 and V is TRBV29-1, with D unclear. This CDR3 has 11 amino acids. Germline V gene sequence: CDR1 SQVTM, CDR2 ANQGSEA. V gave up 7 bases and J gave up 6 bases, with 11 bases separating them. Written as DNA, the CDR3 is TGCAGCGCTACTTTTTATGATACGCAGTATTTT. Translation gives CSATFYDTQYF.

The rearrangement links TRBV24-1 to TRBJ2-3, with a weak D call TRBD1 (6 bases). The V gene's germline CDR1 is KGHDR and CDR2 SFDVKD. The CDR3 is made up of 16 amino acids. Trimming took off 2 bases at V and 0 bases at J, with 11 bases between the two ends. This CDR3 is CATSDSWDTSTDTQYF. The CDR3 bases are TGTGCCACCAGTGATTCATGGGACACAAGCACAGATACGCAGTATTTT.

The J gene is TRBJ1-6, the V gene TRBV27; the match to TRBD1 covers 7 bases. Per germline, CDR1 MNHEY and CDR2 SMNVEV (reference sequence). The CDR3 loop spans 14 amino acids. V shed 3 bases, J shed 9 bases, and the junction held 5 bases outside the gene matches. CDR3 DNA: TGTGCCAGCAGTTTTAGGACAGGAGGTTCACCCCTCCACTTT. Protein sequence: CASSFRTGGSPLHF.

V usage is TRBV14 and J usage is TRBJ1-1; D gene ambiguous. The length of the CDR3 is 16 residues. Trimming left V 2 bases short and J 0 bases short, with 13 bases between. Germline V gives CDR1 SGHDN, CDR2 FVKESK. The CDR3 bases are TGTGCCAGCAGCCAACGACGGATTGAGGTGAACACTGAAGCTTTCTTT. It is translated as CASSQRRIEVNTEAFF.

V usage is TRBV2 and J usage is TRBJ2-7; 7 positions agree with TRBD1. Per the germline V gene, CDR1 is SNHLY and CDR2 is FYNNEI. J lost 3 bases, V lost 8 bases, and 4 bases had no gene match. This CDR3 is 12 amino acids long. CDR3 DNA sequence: TGTGCCAGCCGGAGACAGGGCTACGAGCAGTACTTC. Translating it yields CASRRQGYEQYF.

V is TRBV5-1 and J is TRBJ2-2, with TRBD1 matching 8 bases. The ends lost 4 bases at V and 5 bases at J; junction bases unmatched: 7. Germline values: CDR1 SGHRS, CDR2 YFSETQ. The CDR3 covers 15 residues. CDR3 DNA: TGCGCCAGCAGCCCCGTACAGGGGGAAACCGGGGAGCTGTTTTTT. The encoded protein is CASSPVQGETGELFF. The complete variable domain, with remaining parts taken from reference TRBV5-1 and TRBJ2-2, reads KAGVTQTPRYLIKTRGQQVTLSCSPISGHRSVSWYQQTPGQGLQFLFEYFSETQRNKGNFPGRFSGRQFSNSRSEMNVSTLELGDSALYLCASSPVQGETGELFFGEGSRLTVL.

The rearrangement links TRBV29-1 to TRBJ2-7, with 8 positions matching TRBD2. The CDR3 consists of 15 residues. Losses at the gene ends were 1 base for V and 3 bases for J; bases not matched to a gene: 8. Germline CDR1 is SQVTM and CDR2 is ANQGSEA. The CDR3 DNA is TGCAGCGTTGAAGGGGGGGCGGGAGGCCTCTACGAGCAGTACTTC. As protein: CSVEGGAGGLYEQYF.

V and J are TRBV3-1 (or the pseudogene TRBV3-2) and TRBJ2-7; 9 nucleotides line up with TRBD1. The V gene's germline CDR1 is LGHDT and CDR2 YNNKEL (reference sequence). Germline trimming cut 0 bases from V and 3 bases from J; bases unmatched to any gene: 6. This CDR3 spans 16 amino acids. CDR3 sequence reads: CASSQDLPGQGYEQYF. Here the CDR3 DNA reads TGTGCCAGCAGCCAAGATCTCCCGGGACAGGGCTACGAGCAGTACTTC.

The CDR3 coding sequence is TGTGCCAGCAGAACTAGCGGGAACAATGAGCAGTTCTTC. It is translated as CASRTSGNNEQFF. This rearrangement joins TRBV12-3 or TRBV12-4 to TRBJ2-1; 10 bases agree with TRBD2. CDR3 length: 13 amino acids. V lost 6 bases and J lost 5; bases outside the gene matches: 1.

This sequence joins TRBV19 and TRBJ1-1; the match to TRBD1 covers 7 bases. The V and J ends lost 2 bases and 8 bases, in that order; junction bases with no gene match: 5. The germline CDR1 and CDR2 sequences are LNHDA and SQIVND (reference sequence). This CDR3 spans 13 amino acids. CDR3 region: CASSITGTAEAFF. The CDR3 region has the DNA TGTGCCAGTAGTATAACCGGGACAGCCGAAGCTTTCTTT.

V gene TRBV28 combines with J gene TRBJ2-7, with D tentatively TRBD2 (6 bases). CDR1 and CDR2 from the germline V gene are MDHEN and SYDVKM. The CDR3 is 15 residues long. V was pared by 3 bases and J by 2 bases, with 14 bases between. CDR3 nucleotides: TGTGCCAGCAGTTTCCCCAGACTAGACACCTACGAGCAGTACTTC. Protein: CASSFPRLDTYEQYF.

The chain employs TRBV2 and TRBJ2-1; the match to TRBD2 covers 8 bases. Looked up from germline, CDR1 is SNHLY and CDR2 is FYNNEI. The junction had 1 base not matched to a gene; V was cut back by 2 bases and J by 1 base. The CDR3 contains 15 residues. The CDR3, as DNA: TGTGCCAGCAGTGAACTAGCGGGTTCCTACAATGAGCAGTTCTTC. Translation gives CASSELAGSYNEQFF.

The CDR3 region has the DNA TGCGCCAGCAGCTTGGTCCCCAGGGACTTCTCTGGAAACACCATATATTTT. This gives the protein CASSLVPRDFSGNTIYF. This chain links TRBV5-1 with TRBJ1-3; D might be TRBD1 (5 bases). This CDR3 is built from 17 residues. Per the germline V gene, CDR1 is SGHRS and CDR2 is YFSETQ. V was cut by 0 bases and J by 0 bases, with 13 bases left in between.

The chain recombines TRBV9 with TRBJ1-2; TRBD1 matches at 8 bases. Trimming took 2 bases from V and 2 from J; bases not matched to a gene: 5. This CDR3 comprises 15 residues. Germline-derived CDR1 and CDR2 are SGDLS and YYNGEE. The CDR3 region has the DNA TGTGCCAGCAGCGTTGGGACAGGTTCCAACTATGGCTACACCTTC. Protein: CASSVGTGSNYGYTF.

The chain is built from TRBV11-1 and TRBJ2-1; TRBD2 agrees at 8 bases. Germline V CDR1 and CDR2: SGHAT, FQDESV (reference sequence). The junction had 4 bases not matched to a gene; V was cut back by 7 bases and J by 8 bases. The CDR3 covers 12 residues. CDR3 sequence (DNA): TGTGCCAGCACCGCGGGGGGCGATGAGCAGTTCTTC. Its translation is CASTAGGDEQFF. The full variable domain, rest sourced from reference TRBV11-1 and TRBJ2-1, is EAEVAQSPRYKITEKSQAVAFWCDPISGHATLYWYRQILGQGPELLVQFQDESVVDDSQLPKDRFSAERLKGVDSTLKIQPAELGDSAMYLCASTAGGDEQFFGPGTRLTVL.